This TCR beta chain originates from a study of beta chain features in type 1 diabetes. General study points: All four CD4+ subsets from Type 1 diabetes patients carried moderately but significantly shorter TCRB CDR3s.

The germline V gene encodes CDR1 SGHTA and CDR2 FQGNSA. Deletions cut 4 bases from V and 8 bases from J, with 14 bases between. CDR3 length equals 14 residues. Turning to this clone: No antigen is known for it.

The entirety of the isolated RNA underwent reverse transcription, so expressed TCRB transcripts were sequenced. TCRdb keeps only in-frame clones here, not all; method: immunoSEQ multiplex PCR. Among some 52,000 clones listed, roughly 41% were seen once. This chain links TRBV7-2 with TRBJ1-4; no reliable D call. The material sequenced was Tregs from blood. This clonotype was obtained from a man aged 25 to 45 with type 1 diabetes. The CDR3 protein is CASSSDIREEKLFF. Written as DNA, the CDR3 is TGTGCCAGCAGCTCAGACATTCGGGAGGAAAAACTGTTTTTT. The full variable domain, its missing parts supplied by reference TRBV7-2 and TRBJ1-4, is GAGVSQSPSNKVTEKGKDVELRCDPISGHTALYWYRQSLGQGLEFLIYFQGNSAPDKSGLPSDRFSAERTGGSVSTLTIQRTQQEDSAVYLCASSSDIREEKLFFGSGTQLSVL.